These 6 T cell receptor beta chains came from one sample sequenced in a study of shared clonotypes between healthy human individuals. Data came from immunoSEQ multiplex PCR; TCRdb stores just in-frame clones and leaves some out. The sample records about 450,000 clones, roughly 77% being singletons. What was sequenced was PBMCs. These receptors were taken from a woman between 40 and 50 years old in good health. Some clones in this sample may be carry-over from other donors' samples.

On this clone: At one boundary the junction diverges from the germline segment, which might be a read error. This sequence joins TRBV7-3 and TRBJ2-1; TRBD2 agrees at 7 bases. The CDR3 spans 13 residues. The germline V gene has CDR1 SGHTA and CDR2 FQGTGA. CDR3 DNA sequence: TGTGCCAGCAGCGTAACTAGCGATGCTGAGCAGTTCTTC. Protein sequence: CASSVTSDAEQFF.

V gene TRBV10-3 combines with J gene TRBJ2-5; D possibly matches TRBD1 or TRBD2 (5 bases each). Trimming cost V 0 bases and J 5 bases, with 13 bases left between them. Germline V gene lookup returns CDR1 ENHRY and CDR2 SYGVKD. The CDR3 extends over 15 amino acids. In nucleotides, the CDR3 is TGTGCCATCAGTGAGTCTGAGGGGCTTAGGGAGACCCAGTACTTC. This encodes CAISESEGLRETQYF.

Only one count was recorded for this clone. The rearrangement links TRBV5-1 to TRBJ1-1, with 8 bases matching TRBD1. The CDR3 runs to 14 residues. The V gene end was trimmed by 7 bases and the J gene end by 0 bases; junction bases not matched to a gene: 5. The V gene's germline CDR1 is SGHRS and CDR2 YFSETQ. As DNA, the CDR3 is TGCGCCAGCGGTAGGACAGGGATGAACACTGAAGCTTTCTTT. Its translation: CASGRTGMNTEAFF.

This clone was observed many times. The chain carries TRBV7-2 and TRBJ2-7; 9 bases line up with TRBD2. This CDR3 is 17 amino acids long. In germline, CDR1 is SGHTA, CDR2 FQGNSA. J was trimmed by 3 bases and V by 1 base; bases with no gene match: 10. DNA of the CDR3: TGTGCCAGCAGCTTAGGGGGGAGGGAGCGGGAGGTCTACGAGCAGTACTTC. Its protein is CASSLGGREREVYEQYF.

This chain joins TRBV28 and TRBJ2-1, with 9 bases fitting TRBD2. Trimming cost V 10 bases and J 3 bases; bases outside gene matches: 7. The germline CDR1 and CDR2 sequences are MDHEN and SYDVKM. This CDR3 has 14 residues. CDR3 sequence: CATQREDIYNEQFF. CDR3 coding DNA: TGTGCCACCCAGCGGGAGGATATCTACAATGAGCAGTTCTTC.

The chain carries TRBV5-1 and TRBJ2-2; D gene uncertain. With 1 base removed from V and 5 bases from J, the gap between germline ends came to 12 bases. Germline CDR1 SGHRS, CDR2 YFSETQ. This CDR3 spans 15 amino acids. CDR3 DNA sequence: TGCGCCAGCAGCTTGTGGACCTTAGAAACCGGGGAGCTGTTTTTT. Its translation: CASSLWTLETGELFF.